Each of the 3 T cell receptor beta chains below was sequenced from the same sample in a study of blood T cell repertoires in COVID-19. Sequenced by immunoSEQ multiplex PCR; TCRdb stores in-frame clones only, minus some. The sample comprises 75,000 to 90,000 clones, around 87% of which are singletons, and roughly 8% rests with the top ten. Material for sequencing was peripheral blood. The origin of the receptors is a man aged 80 or over with active or convalescent COVID-19.

This clone has only one observation. The gene calls are TRBV7-3 and TRBJ1-6, with D possibly TRBD1 on 5 matching bases. Deletions cut 5 bases from V and 0 bases from J, with 8 bases between. The CDR3 is made up of 15 amino acids. Germline CDR1 is SGHTA and CDR2 is FQGTGA. The DNA for the CDR3 is TGTGCCAGCAGCCGAGACAGCTCCTATAATTCACCCCTCCACTTT. Its protein product is CASSRDSSYNSPLHF. The entire variable domain, with the rest obtained from reference TRBV7-3 and TRBJ1-6, is as follows: GAGVSQTPSNKVTEKGKYVELRCDPISGHTALYWYRQSLGQGPEFLIYFQGTGAADDSGLPNDRFFAVRPEGSVSTLKIQRTERGDSAVYLCASSRDSSYNSPLHFGNGTRLTVT.

This clone was seen just once. This rearrangement joins TRBV19 to TRBJ1-1; 11 bases match TRBD1. This CDR3 is 16 amino acids long. Germline V gene sequence: CDR1 LNHDA, CDR2 SQIVND (reference sequence). The V gene end was trimmed by 7 bases and the J gene end by 2 bases; junction bases not matched to a gene: 9. The CDR3 spells CASNPGDRGANTEAFF. The CDR3 DNA follows: TGTGCCAGTAATCCCGGGGACAGGGGGGCTAACACTGAAGCTTTCTTT. The full variable domain, with the rest looked up from reference TRBV19 and TRBJ1-1, is DGGITQSPKYLFRKEGQNVTLSCEQNLNHDAMYWYRQDPGQGLRLIYYSQIVNDFQKGDIAEGYSVSREKKESFPLTVTSAQKNPTAFYLCASNPGDRGANTEAFFGQGTRLTVV.

This clone was detected only once. This sequence joins TRBV7-9 and TRBJ1-1; perhaps TRBD1 as D (5 bases). Germline lookup yields CDR1 SEHNR and CDR2 FQNEAQ (reference sequence). Trimming left V 1 base short and J 2 bases short, with 8 bases between. CDR3 length equals 14 residues. The CDR3 is CASSLGGVNTEAFF. The CDR3 coding sequence is TGTGCCAGCAGCTTAGGGGGCGTTAACACTGAAGCTTTCTTT.